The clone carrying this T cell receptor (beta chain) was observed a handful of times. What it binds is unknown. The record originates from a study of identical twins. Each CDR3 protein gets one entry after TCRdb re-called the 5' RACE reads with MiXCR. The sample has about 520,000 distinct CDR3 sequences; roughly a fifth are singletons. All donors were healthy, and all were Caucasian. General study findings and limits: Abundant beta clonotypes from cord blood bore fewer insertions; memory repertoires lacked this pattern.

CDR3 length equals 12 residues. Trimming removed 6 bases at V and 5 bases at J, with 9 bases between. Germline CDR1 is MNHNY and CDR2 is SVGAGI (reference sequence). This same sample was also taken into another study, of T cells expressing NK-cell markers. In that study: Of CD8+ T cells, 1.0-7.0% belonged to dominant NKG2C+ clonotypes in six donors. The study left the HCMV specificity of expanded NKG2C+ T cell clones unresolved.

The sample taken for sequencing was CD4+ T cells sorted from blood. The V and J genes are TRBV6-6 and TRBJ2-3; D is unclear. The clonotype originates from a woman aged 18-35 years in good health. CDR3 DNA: TGTGCCAGCAGAGCAACGGGAGATACGCAGTATTTT. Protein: CASRATGDTQYF.